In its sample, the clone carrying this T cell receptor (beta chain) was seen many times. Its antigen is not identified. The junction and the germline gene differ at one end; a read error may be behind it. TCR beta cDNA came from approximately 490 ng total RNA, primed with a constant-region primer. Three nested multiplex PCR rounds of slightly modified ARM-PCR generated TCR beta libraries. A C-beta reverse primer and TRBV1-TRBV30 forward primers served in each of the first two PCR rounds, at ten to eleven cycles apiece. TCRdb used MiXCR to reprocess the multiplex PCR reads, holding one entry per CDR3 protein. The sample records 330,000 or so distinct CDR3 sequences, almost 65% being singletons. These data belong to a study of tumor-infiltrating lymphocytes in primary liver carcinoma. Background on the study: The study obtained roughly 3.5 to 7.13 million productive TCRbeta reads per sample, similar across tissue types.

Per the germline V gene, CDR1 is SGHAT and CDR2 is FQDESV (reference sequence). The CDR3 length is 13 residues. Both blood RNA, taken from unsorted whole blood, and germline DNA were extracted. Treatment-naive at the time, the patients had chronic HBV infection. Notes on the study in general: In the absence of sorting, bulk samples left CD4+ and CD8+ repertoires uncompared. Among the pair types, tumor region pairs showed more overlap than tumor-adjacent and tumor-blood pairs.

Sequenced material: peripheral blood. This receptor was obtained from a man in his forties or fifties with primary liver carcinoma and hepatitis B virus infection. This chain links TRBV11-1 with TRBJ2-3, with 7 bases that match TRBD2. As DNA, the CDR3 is TGCGCCAGCAGACTAGCAGGTACAGATACGCAGTATTTT. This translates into CASRLAGTDTQYF. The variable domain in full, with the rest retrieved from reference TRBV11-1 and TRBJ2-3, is EAEVAQSPRYKITEKSQAVAFWCDPISGHATLYWYRQILGQGPELLVQFQDESVVDDSQLPKDRFSAERLKGVDSTLKIQPAELGDSAMYLCASRLAGTDTQYFGPGTRLTVL.